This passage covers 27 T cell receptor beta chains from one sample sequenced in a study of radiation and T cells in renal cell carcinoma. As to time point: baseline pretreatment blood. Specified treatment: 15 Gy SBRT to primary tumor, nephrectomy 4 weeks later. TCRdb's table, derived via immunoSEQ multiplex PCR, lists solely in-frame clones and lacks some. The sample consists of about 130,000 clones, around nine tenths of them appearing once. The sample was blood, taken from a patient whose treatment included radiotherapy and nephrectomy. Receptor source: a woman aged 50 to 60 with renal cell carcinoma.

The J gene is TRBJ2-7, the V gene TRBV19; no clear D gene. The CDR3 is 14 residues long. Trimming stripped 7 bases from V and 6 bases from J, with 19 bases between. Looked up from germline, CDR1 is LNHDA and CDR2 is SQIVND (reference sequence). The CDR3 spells CASNLGLGFVEQYF. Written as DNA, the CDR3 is TGTGCCAGTAACCTAGGGTTGGGCTTTGTCGAGCAGTACTTC.

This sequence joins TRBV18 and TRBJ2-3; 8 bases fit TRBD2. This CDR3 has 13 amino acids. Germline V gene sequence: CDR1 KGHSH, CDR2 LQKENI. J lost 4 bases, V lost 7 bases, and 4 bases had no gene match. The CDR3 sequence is CASLMTSADTQYF. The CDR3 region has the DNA TGTGCCAGCTTGATGACTAGCGCAGATACGCAGTATTTT.

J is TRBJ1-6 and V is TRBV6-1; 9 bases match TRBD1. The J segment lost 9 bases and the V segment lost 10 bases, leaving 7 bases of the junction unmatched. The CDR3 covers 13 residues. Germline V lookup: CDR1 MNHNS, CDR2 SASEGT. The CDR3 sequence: CATRDREFSPLHF. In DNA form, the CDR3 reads TGTGCCACCCGGGACAGGGAGTTTTCACCCCTCCACTTT.

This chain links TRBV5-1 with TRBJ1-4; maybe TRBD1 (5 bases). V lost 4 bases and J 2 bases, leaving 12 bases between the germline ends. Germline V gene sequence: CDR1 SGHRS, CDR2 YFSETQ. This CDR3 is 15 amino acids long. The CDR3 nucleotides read TGCGCCAGCAGCCCGGGCGGGGCCACTAATGAAAAACTGTTTTTT. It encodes CASSPGGATNEKLFF. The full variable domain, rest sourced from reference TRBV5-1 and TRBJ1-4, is KAGVTQTPRYLIKTRGQQVTLSCSPISGHRSVSWYQQTPGQGLQFLFEYFSETQRNKGNFPGRFSGRQFSNSRSEMNVSTLELGDSALYLCASSPGGATNEKLFFGSGTQLSVL.

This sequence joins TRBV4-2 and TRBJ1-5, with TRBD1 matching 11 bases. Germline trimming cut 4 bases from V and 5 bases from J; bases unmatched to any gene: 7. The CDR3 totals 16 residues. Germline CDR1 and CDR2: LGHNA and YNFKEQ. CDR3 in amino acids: CASSRPGQGVDQPQHF. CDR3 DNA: TGTGCCAGCAGCCGCCCGGGACAGGGGGTAGATCAGCCCCAGCATTTT.

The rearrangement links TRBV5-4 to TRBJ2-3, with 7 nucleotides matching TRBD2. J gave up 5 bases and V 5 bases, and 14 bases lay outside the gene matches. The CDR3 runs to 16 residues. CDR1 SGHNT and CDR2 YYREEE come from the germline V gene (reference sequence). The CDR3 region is CASSSTRGDRQDTQYF. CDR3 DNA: TGTGCCAGCAGTTCAACCCGGGGGGATCGTCAAGATACGCAGTATTTT.

The CDR3 region is CASSLATSGGNTQYF. The CDR3, as DNA: TGTGCCAGCAGCTTAGCGACTAGCGGGGGAAATACGCAGTATTTT. The chain recombines TRBV7-2 with TRBJ2-3, with TRBD2 identical over 12 bases. CDR3 length: 15 amino acids. With 0 bases clipped from V and 7 bases from J, the junction kept 2 bases outside the gene matches. CDR1 and CDR2 from the germline V gene are SGHTA and FQGNSA.

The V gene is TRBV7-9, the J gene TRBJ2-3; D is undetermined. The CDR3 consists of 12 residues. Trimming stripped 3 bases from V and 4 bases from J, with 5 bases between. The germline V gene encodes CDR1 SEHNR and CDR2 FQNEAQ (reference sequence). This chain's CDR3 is CASSFNADTQYF. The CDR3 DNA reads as TGTGCCAGCAGCTTTAACGCAGATACGCAGTATTTT. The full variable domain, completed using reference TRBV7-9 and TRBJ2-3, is DTGVSQNPRHKITKRGQNVTFRCDPISEHNRLYWYRQTLGQGPEFLTYFQNEAQLEKSRLLSDRFSAERPKGSFSTLEIQRTEQGDSAMYLCASSFNADTQYFGPGTRLTVL.

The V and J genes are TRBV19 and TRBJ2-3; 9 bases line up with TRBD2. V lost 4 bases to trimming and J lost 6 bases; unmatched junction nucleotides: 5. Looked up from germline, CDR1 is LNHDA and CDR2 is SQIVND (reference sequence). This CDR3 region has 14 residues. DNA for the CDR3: TGTGCCAGTAGTAGCGGGGGGGCAGCGGATACGCAGTATTTT. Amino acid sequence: CASSSGGAADTQYF. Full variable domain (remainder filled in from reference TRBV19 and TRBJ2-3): DGGITQSPKYLFRKEGQNVTLSCEQNLNHDAMYWYRQDPGQGLRLIYYSQIVNDFQKGDIAEGYSVSREKKESFPLTVTSAQKNPTAFYLCASSSGGAADTQYFGPGTRLTVL.

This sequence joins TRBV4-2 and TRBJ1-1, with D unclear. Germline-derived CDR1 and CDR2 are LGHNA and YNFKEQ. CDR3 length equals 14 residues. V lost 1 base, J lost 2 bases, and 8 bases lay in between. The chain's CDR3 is CASSQVTDNTEAFF. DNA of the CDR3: TGTGCCAGCAGCCAAGTTACAGACAACACTGAAGCTTTCTTT.

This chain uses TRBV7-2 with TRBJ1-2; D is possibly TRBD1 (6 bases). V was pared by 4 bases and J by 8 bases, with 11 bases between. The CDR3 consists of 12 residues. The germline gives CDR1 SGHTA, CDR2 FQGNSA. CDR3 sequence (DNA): TGTGCCAGCAGCTCGCACAGGGACGGCTACACCTTC. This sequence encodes CASSSHRDGYTF.

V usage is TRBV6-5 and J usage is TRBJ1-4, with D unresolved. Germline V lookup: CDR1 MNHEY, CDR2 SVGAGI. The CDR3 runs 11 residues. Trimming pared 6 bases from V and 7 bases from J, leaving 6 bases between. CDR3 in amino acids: CASSYGEKLFF. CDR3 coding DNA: TGTGCCAGCAGCTACGGTGAAAAACTGTTTTTT.

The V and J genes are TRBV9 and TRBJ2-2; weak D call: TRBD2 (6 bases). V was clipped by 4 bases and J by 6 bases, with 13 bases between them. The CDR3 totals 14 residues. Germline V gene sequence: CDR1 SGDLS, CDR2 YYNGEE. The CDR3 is CASSSPWGAGELFF. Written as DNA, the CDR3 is TGTGCCAGCAGCTCCCCTTGGGGGGCCGGGGAGCTGTTTTTT.

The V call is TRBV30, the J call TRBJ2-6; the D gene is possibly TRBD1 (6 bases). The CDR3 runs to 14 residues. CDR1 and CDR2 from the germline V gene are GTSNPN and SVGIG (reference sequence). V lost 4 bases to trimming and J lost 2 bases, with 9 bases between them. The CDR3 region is CAWNTGPGANVLTF. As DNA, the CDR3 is TGTGCCTGGAATACAGGGCCTGGGGCCAACGTCCTGACTTTC.

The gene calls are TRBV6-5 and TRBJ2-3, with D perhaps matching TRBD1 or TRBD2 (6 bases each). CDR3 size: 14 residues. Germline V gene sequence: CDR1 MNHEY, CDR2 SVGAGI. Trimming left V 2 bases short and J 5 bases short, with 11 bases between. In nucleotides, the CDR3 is TGTGCCAGCAGTTACCGGGGGCCGTTAGATACGCAGTATTTT. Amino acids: CASSYRGPLDTQYF.

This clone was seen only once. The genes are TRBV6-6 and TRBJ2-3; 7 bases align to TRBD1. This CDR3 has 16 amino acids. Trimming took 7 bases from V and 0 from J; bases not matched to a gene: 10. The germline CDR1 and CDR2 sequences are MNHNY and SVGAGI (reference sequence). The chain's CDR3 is CASNPQGDTSTDTQYF. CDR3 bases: TGTGCCAGCAACCCCCAGGGGGACACAAGCACAGATACGCAGTATTTT.

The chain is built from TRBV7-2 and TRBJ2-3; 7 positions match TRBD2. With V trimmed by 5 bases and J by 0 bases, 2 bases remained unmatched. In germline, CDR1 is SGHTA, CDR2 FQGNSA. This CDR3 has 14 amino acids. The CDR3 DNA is TGTGCCAGCAGCCGTAGCGGGAGCACAGATACGCAGTATTTT. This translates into CASSRSGSTDTQYF.

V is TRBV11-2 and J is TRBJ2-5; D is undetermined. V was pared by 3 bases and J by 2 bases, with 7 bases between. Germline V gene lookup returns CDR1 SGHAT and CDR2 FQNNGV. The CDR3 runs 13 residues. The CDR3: CASSFEHQETQYF. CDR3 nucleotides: TGTGCCAGCAGCTTTGAACATCAAGAGACCCAGTACTTC.

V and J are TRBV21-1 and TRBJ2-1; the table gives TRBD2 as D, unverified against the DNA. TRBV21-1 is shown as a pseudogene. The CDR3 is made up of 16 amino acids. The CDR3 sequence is CASEGTCSGVGNEQFF. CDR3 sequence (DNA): TGTGCCAGCGAGGGCACGTGTTCGGGAGTCGGCAATGAGCAGTTCTTC.

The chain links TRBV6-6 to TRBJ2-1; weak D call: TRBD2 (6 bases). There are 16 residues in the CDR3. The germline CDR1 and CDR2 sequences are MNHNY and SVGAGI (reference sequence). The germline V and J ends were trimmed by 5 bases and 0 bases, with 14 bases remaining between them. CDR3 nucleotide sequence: TGTGCCAGCAGTAACCTAGCGCGAAGCTCCTACAATGAGCAGTTCTTC. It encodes CASSNLARSSYNEQFF.

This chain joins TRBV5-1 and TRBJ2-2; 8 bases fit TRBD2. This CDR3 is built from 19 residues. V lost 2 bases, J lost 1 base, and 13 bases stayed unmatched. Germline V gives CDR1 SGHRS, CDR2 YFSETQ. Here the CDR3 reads CASSLSVEAGAVNTGELFF. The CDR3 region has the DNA TGCGCCAGCAGCTTAAGCGTAGAAGCGGGGGCCGTGAACACCGGGGAGCTGTTTTTT.

CDR3 sequence reads: CASSIGDKHNSPLHF. For the CDR3, the DNA is TGTGCCAGTAGTATAGGGGACAAACATAATTCACCCCTCCACTTT. The chain links TRBV19 to TRBJ1-6; TRBD1 is a possible D gene (6 bases). Germline V gene lookup returns CDR1 LNHDA and CDR2 SQIVND (reference sequence). The CDR3 totals 15 residues. Trimming stripped 1 base from V and 5 bases from J, with 9 bases between. Full variable domain (missing parts from reference TRBV19 and TRBJ1-6): DGGITQSPKYLFRKEGQNVTLSCEQNLNHDAMYWYRQDPGQGLRLIYYSQIVNDFQKGDIAEGYSVSREKKESFPLTVTSAQKNPTAFYLCASSIGDKHNSPLHFGNGTRLTVT.

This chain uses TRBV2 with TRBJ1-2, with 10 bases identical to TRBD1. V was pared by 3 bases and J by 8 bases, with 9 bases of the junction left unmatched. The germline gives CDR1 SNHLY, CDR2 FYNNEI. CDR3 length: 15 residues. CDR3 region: CASSEGATGGAGYTF. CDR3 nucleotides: TGTGCCAGCAGTGAGGGGGCGACAGGGGGCGCGGGCTACACCTTC.

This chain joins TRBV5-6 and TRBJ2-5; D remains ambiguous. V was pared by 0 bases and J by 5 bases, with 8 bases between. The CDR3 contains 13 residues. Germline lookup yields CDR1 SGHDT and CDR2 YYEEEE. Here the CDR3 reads CASSLDVAETQYF. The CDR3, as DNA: TGTGCCAGCAGCTTGGATGTGGCGGAGACCCAGTACTTC.

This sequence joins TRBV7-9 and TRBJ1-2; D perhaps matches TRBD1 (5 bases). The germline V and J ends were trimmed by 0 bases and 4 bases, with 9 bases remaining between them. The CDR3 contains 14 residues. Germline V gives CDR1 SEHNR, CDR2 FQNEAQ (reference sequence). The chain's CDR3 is CASSLAGGGYGYTF. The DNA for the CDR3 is TGTGCCAGCAGCTTAGCGGGGGGAGGCTATGGCTACACCTTC.

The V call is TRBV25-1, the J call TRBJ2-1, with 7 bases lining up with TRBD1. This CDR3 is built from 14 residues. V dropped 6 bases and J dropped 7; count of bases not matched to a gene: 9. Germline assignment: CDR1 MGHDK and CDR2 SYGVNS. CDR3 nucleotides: TGTGCCAGCAGCAGGACAGGTTCTCGGAATGAGCAGTTCTTC. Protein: CASSRTGSRNEQFF.

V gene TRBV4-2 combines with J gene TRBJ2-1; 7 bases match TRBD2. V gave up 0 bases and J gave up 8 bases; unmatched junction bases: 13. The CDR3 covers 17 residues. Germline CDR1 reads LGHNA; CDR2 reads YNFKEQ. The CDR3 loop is CASSQEWGGDYLHEQFF. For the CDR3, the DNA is TGTGCCAGCAGCCAAGAATGGGGCGGGGACTACCTCCATGAGCAGTTCTTC.